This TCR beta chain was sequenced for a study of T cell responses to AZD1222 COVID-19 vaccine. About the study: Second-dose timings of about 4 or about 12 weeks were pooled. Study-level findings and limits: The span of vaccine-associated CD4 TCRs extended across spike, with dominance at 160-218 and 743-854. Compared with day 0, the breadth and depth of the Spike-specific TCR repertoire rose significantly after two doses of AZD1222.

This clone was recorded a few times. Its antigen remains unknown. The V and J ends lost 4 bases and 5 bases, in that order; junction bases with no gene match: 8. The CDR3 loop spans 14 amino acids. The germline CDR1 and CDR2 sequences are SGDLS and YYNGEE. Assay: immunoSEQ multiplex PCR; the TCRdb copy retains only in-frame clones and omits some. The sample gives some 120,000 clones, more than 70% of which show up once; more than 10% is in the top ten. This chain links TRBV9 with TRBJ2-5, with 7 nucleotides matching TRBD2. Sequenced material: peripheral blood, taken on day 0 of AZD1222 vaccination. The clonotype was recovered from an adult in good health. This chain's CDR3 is CASSRRGDGETQYF. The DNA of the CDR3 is TGTGCCAGCAGCAGACGGGGGGACGGGGAGACCCAGTACTTC.